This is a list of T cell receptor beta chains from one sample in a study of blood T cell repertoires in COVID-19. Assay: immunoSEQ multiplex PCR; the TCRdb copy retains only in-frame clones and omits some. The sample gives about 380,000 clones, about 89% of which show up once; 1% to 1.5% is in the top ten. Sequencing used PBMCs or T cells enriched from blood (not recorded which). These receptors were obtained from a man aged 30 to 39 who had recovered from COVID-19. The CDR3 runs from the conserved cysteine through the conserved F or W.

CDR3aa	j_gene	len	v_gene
CASSVDWGSYEQYF	TRBJ2-7	14	TRBV9
CASIVQQGDGYTF	TRBJ1-2	13	TRBV6-5
CASTPWGENYGYTF	TRBJ1-2	14	TRBV2
CASSRGRFTEAFF	TRBJ1-1	13	TRBV19
CASSEGQGIPPLHF	TRBJ1-6	14	TRBV19
CATSDLDRGEPTNEKLFF	TRBJ1-4	18	TRBV24-1
CASTVGLMNTEAFF	TRBJ1-1	14	TRBV19
CASSRTSGPSTDTQYF	TRBJ2-3	16	TRBV7-9
CASSLDGGSSYEQYF	TRBJ2-7	15	TRBV7-2
CASSRSTLRNTIYF	TRBJ1-3	14	TRBV6-6
CASSLSGRMDEQYF	TRBJ2-7	14	TRBV27
CASSDPGGSLTGELFF	TRBJ2-2	16	TRBV9
CASSSLTGYGYTF	TRBJ1-2	13	TRBV5-1
CAISERGGSDYGYTF	TRBJ1-2	15	TRBV10-3
CASSPIPTGTFSYGYTF	TRBJ1-2	17	TRBV7-2
CASSVAEGGGSDTQYF	TRBJ2-3	16	TRBV9
CASSLSDEQFF	TRBJ2-1	11	TRBV7-2
CAISDRVNEKLFF	TRBJ1-4	13	TRBV10-3
CASSSNREVLYGYTF	TRBJ1-2	15	TRBV5-1
CASSQRGGTEAFF	TRBJ1-1	13	TRBV3-1/TRBV3-2
CASSYGGLGDTQYF	TRBJ2-3	14	TRBV6-5
CASSPAYKTNTEAFF	TRBJ1-1	15	TRBV18
CASSFEGTGEQYF	TRBJ2-7	13	TRBV7-9
CASSPLVTPTGNTIYF	TRBJ1-3	16	TRBV7-6
CASSSGGRSLSHEQYF	TRBJ2-7	16	TRBV6-5
CASSPGGVNEKLFF	TRBJ1-4	14	TRBV5-1
CASARQYSGNTIYF	TRBJ1-3	14	TRBV9